The 17 T cell receptor beta chains below come from one sample, sequenced in a study of low-dose radiotherapy and immunotherapy resistance in tumors. TRAV- and TRBV-specific primers, spanning alpha and beta chains, primed first-strand cDNA. TCRs underwent 15 to 25 PCR cycles of amplification with a constant-region primer and V-primer adapter. TCRdb independently ran MiXCR on the reads; one entry per CDR3 protein. This sample has about 9,800 distinct CDR3 sequences, with approximately 81% found just once. The receptors originated from a human donor with advanced metastatic prostate, ovarian, gallbladder or colorectal cancer (not recorded which). This table probably holds off-target reads from a library built for another chain.

The sample holds a few counts of this clonotype. This rearrangement joins TRBV7-9 to TRBJ2-7; D tentatively fits TRBD1 or TRBD2 (5 bases each). The CDR3 covers 13 residues. Looked up from germline, CDR1 is SEHNR and CDR2 is FQNEAQ (reference sequence). The V gene lost 4 bases and the J gene lost 5 bases, with 12 bases spanning the gap. CDR3 protein: CASSSGTLNEQYF. In DNA form, the CDR3 reads TGTGCCAGCAGCTCGGGGACCCTGAACGAGCAGTACTTC.

This clonotype has just a few counts. The chain recombines TRBV28 with TRBJ1-5, with D maybe TRBD1 (6 bases). Trimming stripped 6 bases from V and 3 bases from J, with 12 bases between. Per germline, CDR1 MDHEN and CDR2 SYDVKM. The CDR3 contains 14 residues. CDR3 nucleotides: TGTGCCAGCAGGGAACAGGGTTACAATCAGCCCCAGCATTTT. Translation gives CASREQGYNQPQHF.

The chain joins TRBV23-1 to TRBJ1-5; D unresolved. TRBV23-1 is assigned to the ORF class and has an uncertain function. The CDR3 runs to 14 residues. V was pared by 3 bases and J by 4 bases, with 10 bases between. The CDR3 sequence: CASSHPTLNQPQHF. The CDR3 region has the DNA TGCGCCAGCAGTCATCCGACACTAAATCAGCCCCAGCATTTT.

The genes are TRBV28 and TRBJ1-5, with TRBD1 matching 8 bases. The length of the CDR3 is 13 residues. The V gene's germline CDR1 is MDHEN and CDR2 SYDVKM. Unmatched junction bases numbered 9, after V lost 10 bases and J lost 7 bases. CDR3 amino acids: CATSDRVGQPQHF. DNA for the CDR3: TGTGCCACCTCGGACAGGGTCGGCCAGCCCCAGCATTTT.

CDR3 nucleotides: TGTGCCAGCATACGGGGGGGCGCAGCTGGGGCCAACGTCCTGACTTTC. It codes for CASIRGGAAGANVLTF. The rearrangement joins TRBV28 to TRBJ2-6; TRBD2 matches at 8 bases. The V segment lost 7 bases and the J segment 2 bases; nucleotides outside the gene matches: 7. This CDR3 spans 16 amino acids. Germline assignment: CDR1 MDHEN and CDR2 SYDVKM. Looking up the rest from reference TRBV28 and TRBJ2-6 gives the full variable domain: DVKVTQSSRYLVKRTGEKVFLECVQDMDHENMFWYRQDPGLGLRLIYFSYDVKMKEKGDIPEGYSVSREKKERFSLILESASTNQTSMYLCASIRGGAAGANVLTFGAGSRLTVL.

The chain recombines TRBV29-1 with TRBJ1-1; D is possibly TRBD1 (6 bases). CDR3 length: 12 amino acids. Trimming removed 5 bases from V and 1 base from J, with 8 bases in between. Germline loops: CDR1 SQVTM, CDR2 ANQGSEA. CDR3 sequence: CSVLQGNTEAFF. CDR3 nucleotides: TGCAGCGTTTTACAGGGGAACACTGAAGCTTTCTTT.

This clonotype came up a few times. This rearrangement joins TRBV4-1 to TRBJ2-5; 10 bases align to TRBD1. CDR1 and CDR2 from the germline V gene are MGHRA and YSYEKL. The CDR3 sequence is 16 residues long. Trimming took 1 base from V and 4 from J; bases not matched to a gene: 6. CDR3 residues: CASSQGQGAFIETQYF. DNA for the CDR3: TGCGCCAGCAGCCAAGGACAGGGGGCGTTTATAGAGACCCAGTACTTC.

The genes are TRBV5-1 and TRBJ1-1; weak D call: TRBD1 (5 bases). The CDR3 length is 14 residues. Germline CDR1 is SGHRS and CDR2 is YFSETQ. Trimming shortened V by 0 bases and J by 5 bases, and 11 bases separated the two germline ends. The CDR3 loop is CASSLAGGSTEAFF. Written as DNA, the CDR3 is TGCGCCAGCAGCTTGGCGGGGGGGAGTACTGAAGCTTTCTTT.

This chain links TRBV5-6 with TRBJ2-7, with D possibly matching TRBD1 (5 bases). Germline V gives CDR1 SGHDT, CDR2 YYEEEE. The CDR3 length is 14 residues. V was cut by 5 bases and J by 2 bases, with 14 bases left in between. The CDR3 loop reads CASRMTVTPYEQYF. CDR3 bases: TGTGCCAGCAGGATGACAGTGACCCCCTACGAGCAGTACTTC.

The chain has TRBV20-1 and TRBJ1-1; maybe TRBD1 (5 bases). Germline CDR1 is DFQATT and CDR2 is SNEGSKA (reference sequence). This CDR3 region has 16 residues. The CDR3 sequence: CSPKPGTHLRYTEAFF. The CDR3 bases are TGCAGCCCCAAGCCGGGGACGCACCTACGGTACACTGAAGCTTTCTTT.

The rearrangement uses TRBV7-9 and TRBJ2-1, with D unclear. CDR1 and CDR2 from the germline V gene are SEHNR and FQNEAQ (reference sequence). The V and J ends lost 3 bases and 6 bases respectively, with 15 bases between them. The CDR3 contains 15 residues. Here the CDR3 DNA reads TGTGCCAGCAGCTTTGGCCAAGCACTTGGCAATGAGCAGTTCTTC. Protein product: CASSFGQALGNEQFF.

This clonotype has only a few counts. The chain uses TRBV9 and TRBJ2-1; 12 nucleotides agree with TRBD2. CDR3 length equals 15 residues. V was pared by 2 bases and J by 8 bases, with 5 bases of the junction left unmatched. Per germline, CDR1 SGDLS and CDR2 YYNGEE. The CDR3 spells CASSVRLAGVDEQFF. The CDR3 DNA is TGTGCCAGCAGCGTCCGACTAGCGGGAGTCGATGAGCAGTTCTTC. The full variable domain, rest sourced from reference TRBV9 and TRBJ2-1, is DSGVTQTPKHLITATGQRVTLRCSPRSGDLSVYWYQQSLDQGLQFLIQYYNGEERAKGNILERFSAQQFPDLHSELNLSSLELGDSALYFCASSVRLAGVDEQFFGPGTRLTVL.

This CDR3 is CSAPFNTGELFF. In DNA form, the CDR3 reads TGCAGTGCTCCCTTCAACACCGGGGAGCTGTTTTTT. The chain recombines TRBV20-1 with TRBJ2-2; D remains unclear. The V gene lost 5 bases and the J gene lost 2 bases, with 6 bases spanning the gap. The CDR3 contains 12 residues. Looked up from germline, CDR1 is DFQATT and CDR2 is SNEGSKA (reference sequence).

The chain joins TRBV2 to TRBJ2-7; possibly TRBD1 or TRBD2 for D (5 bases each). Germline CDR1 reads SNHLY; CDR2 reads FYNNEI. With 2 bases removed from V and 2 bases from J, the gap between germline ends came to 13 bases. The CDR3 sequence is 15 residues long. CDR3 amino acids: CASSERLWGTYEQYF. The CDR3 DNA reads as TGTGCCAGCAGTGAAAGGCTTTGGGGGACCTACGAGCAGTACTTC.

The chain employs TRBV28 and TRBJ2-3, with 9 nucleotides matching TRBD2. This CDR3 contains 16 residues. The J segment lost 0 bases and the V segment lost 5 bases, leaving 6 bases of the junction unmatched. Germline values: CDR1 MDHEN, CDR2 SYDVKM. The CDR3 coding sequence is TGTGCCAGCAGTCCCGGGACTAGCACTAGCACAGATACGCAGTATTTT. Translation: CASSPGTSTSTDTQYF.

This chain connects TRBV5-1 to TRBJ2-1, with unresolved D. Trimming stripped 6 bases from V and 0 bases from J, with 10 bases between. CDR3 length equals 14 residues. The germline gives CDR1 SGHRS, CDR2 YFSETQ. CDR3 amino acids: CASKAVGSYNEQFF. The CDR3 DNA reads TGCGCCAGCAAGGCAGTAGGCTCCTACAATGAGCAGTTCTTC.

This chain links TRBV28 with TRBJ2-7; D is uncertain. Germline loops: CDR1 MDHEN, CDR2 SYDVKM. This CDR3 comprises 10 residues. With 8 bases removed from V and 3 bases from J, the gap between germline ends came to 5 bases. The CDR3 reads CASGYYEQYF. In DNA form, the CDR3 reads TGTGCCAGCGGGTACTACGAGCAGTACTTC.